The 7 T cell receptor beta chains reported below all come from one sample, sequenced in a study of immune cell composition in non-small cell lung cancer. The normal lung sample lay at least 3 cm, and maximally far, from the tumour. Clones were sequenced by immunoSEQ multiplex PCR, and TCRdb holds only the in-frame ones, with some missing. Of about 9,000 clones in the sample, 60% to 85% are singletons; the top ten hold around 13%. Sample: non-adjacent lung tissue. Every receptor here comes from a human donor with non-small cell lung cancer.

This clone was seen just once. This chain connects TRBV9 to TRBJ2-3, with TRBD2 matching 11 bases. The CDR3 covers 16 residues. With 2 bases clipped from V and 6 bases from J, the junction kept 8 bases outside the gene matches. Germline values: CDR1 SGDLS, CDR2 YYNGEE. As DNA, the CDR3 is TGTGCCAGCAGCGTGAGGGGTAGCGGGGGGGCCGATACGCAGTATTTT. Residues: CASSVRGSGGADTQYF.

This sequence joins TRBV28 and TRBJ1-2; TRBD1 matches at 9 bases. Germline lookup yields CDR1 MDHEN and CDR2 SYDVKM. The length of the CDR3 is 15 residues. V lost 3 bases, J lost 3 bases, and 5 bases stayed unmatched. CDR3 DNA: TGTGCCAGCAGTTTTCGGGACAGGGACTACTATGGCTACACCTTC. Protein: CASSFRDRDYYGYTF.

The gene calls are TRBV29-1 and TRBJ2-7; D not resolved. The CDR3 spans 11 residues. Germline V gene lookup returns CDR1 SQVTM and CDR2 ANQGSEA. V gave up 4 bases and J gave up 8 bases, with 12 bases separating them. The CDR3 loop is CSVVSVGKQYF. CDR3 bases: TGCAGCGTTGTGTCGGTGGGCAAGCAGTACTTC.

The CDR3 DNA sequence: TGTGCCAGTAGTATTTCCTCGCGCAATCAGCCCCAGCATTTT. It codes for CASSISSRNQPQHF. The chain links TRBV19 to TRBJ1-5; D is uncertain. The CDR3 spans 14 residues. The ends were cut back, 3 bases at V and 2 bases at J, with 8 bases in the middle. Looked up from germline, CDR1 is LNHDA and CDR2 is SQIVND (reference sequence).

The chain links TRBV7-9 to TRBJ2-1, with TRBD2 matching over 10 bases. With 2 bases clipped from V and 7 bases from J, the junction kept 11 bases outside the gene matches. CDR3 length: 17 amino acids. Germline CDR1 reads SEHNR; CDR2 reads FQNEAQ (reference sequence). CDR3 loop: CASSLIPGLATHNEQFF. The CDR3 DNA reads TGTGCCAGCAGCTTAATCCCGGGACTAGCGACCCATAATGAGCAGTTCTTC.

The sample holds one count of this clone. This chain uses TRBV6-5 with TRBJ1-6; tentative D call: TRBD1 (5 bases). The CDR3 has 16 amino acids. The V end was cut by 2 bases, the J end by 5 bases, with 13 bases between. Per the germline V gene, CDR1 is MNHEY and CDR2 is SVGAGI. DNA for the CDR3: TGTGCCAGCAGTTACGCCGGGGCATGGGATAATTCACCCCTCCACTTT. Its translation is CASSYAGAWDNSPLHF.

The chain has TRBV5-1 and TRBJ2-2; D uncertain. V lost 5 bases and J lost 0, with 17 bases in between. This CDR3 spans 17 amino acids. The germline V gene has CDR1 SGHRS and CDR2 YFSETQ. CDR3 coding DNA: TGCGCCAGCAGTCAAAAACAGCCGTTCGCGAACACCGGGGAGCTGTTTTTT. This sequence encodes CASSQKQPFANTGELFF.